The 9 T cell receptor beta chains listed next were all sequenced from one sample in a study of T cells in Graves' hyperthyroidism and ophthalmopathy (dated by TCRdb to the late 2010s). Library method: multiplex PCR. Sequencing used an Illumina HiSeq 2000. The TCR beta CDR3 regions were amplified from RNA transcripts. The first round of RT-PCR for the TCR CDR3 was performed with the HTBI primer set and the Qiagen OneStep RT-PCR kit. The public sequencing data were trimmed at Q25 with fastp and processed into clonotypes with MiXCR by TCRdb, which kept only in-frame beta chains. Each CDR3 protein appears once, grouped with its most common genes and DNA. This sample comprises a few hundred thousand distinct CDR3 sequences, about 15% of them detected only once. The ten largest account for around 7.5% of the sample. Sequenced material: blood. The receptors come from a young woman with Graves' hyperthyroidism.

The rearrangement links TRBV20-1 to TRBJ2-2, with 7 bases that match TRBD1. Germline V CDR1 and CDR2: DFQATT, SNEGSKA (reference sequence). This CDR3 spans 15 amino acids. V lost 0 bases to trimming and J lost 7 bases; unmatched junction nucleotides: 8. This chain's CDR3 is CSARDAKGADGELFF. The CDR3 DNA reads TGCAGTGCTAGAGATGCGAAGGGGGCCGACGGGGAGCTGTTTTTT.

There are a few counts of this clonotype. V is TRBV29-1 and J is TRBJ1-3; D not resolved. V dropped 6 bases and J dropped 1 base, with 13 bases sitting between them. CDR3 length equals 14 residues. The germline gives CDR1 SQVTM, CDR2 ANQGSEA. This chain's CDR3 is CSVTRGESGNTIYF. The CDR3 nucleotides are TGCAGCGTCACCCGCGGAGAATCTGGAAACACCATATATTTT.

The sample holds a few counts of this clonotype. The chain is built from TRBV24-1 and TRBJ2-1, with a weak D call TRBD1 (5 bases). V lost 2 bases, J lost 14 bases, and 15 bases lay in between. The CDR3 has 13 residues. The germline V gene has CDR1 KGHDR and CDR2 SFDVKD. The CDR3 here is CATSDSPTDQKFF. CDR3 DNA: TGTGCCACCAGTGATTCGCCGACAGACCAGAAGTTCTTC.

In its sample, this clonotype was seen many times. This chain joins TRBV12-3 or TRBV12-4 and TRBJ2-1; 7 nucleotides match TRBD1. CDR3 size: 13 residues. V lost 5 bases and J lost 4; bases outside the gene matches: 2. The CDR3 DNA sequence: TGTGCCAGCAGTCGGGGACAGTACAATGAGCAGTTCTTC. Its protein is CASSRGQYNEQFF.

This clonotype was seen ten or more times. The J gene is TRBJ2-3, the V gene TRBV12-3 or TRBV12-4, with D possibly TRBD2 on 5 matching bases. This CDR3 region has 15 residues. The ends were cut back, 5 bases at V and 0 bases at J, with 12 bases in the middle. As DNA, the CDR3 is TGTGCCAGCAGTCGTCGGACTGCGAGCACAGATACGCAGTATTTT. Its translation is CASSRRTASTDTQYF.

The gene calls are TRBV5-5 and TRBJ2-7; a possible D gene is TRBD1 (6 bases). Trimming took 4 bases from V and 2 from J, leaving 16 bases between them. The germline CDR1 and CDR2 sequences are SGHKS and YYEKEE (reference sequence). The CDR3 has 15 residues. The CDR3 sequence: CASSLSPGDTYEQYF. CDR3 DNA sequence: TGTGCCAGCAGCCTCTCGCCAGGGGACACCTACGAGCAGTACTTC.

The V call is TRBV9, the J call TRBJ2-3, with D maybe TRBD2 (7 bases). The length of the CDR3 is 14 residues. Germline V gene data show CDR1 as SGDLS and CDR2 as YYNGEE. V dropped 3 bases and J dropped 6 bases, with 14 bases sitting between them. CDR3 DNA sequence: TGTGCCAGCAGCGGCGCTAGGGGGGGTGATACGCAGTATTTT. This gives the protein CASSGARGGDTQYF.

The sample holds many counts of this clonotype. This chain connects TRBV2 to TRBJ2-3; 7 nucleotides align to TRBD2. Trimming took 5 bases from V and 2 from J; bases not matched to a gene: 4. The CDR3 contains 14 residues. Germline V gene lookup returns CDR1 SNHLY and CDR2 FYNNEI. As DNA, the CDR3 is TGTGCCAGCAGTCGGGAGGAAGTCACAGATACGCAGTATTTT. Its translation: CASSREEVTDTQYF.

In its sample, this clonotype was seen many times. The gene calls are TRBV29-1 and TRBJ2-5; 13 bases map to TRBD2. The CDR3 is 16 residues long. V was clipped by 4 bases and J by 4 bases; unmatched bases: 9. Germline V gene lookup returns CDR1 SQVTM and CDR2 ANQGSEA. In nucleotides, the CDR3 is TGCAGCGTTGTTGGACTAGCGGGAGAGGGTCCAGAGACCCAGTACTTC. Translated: CSVVGLAGEGPETQYF.